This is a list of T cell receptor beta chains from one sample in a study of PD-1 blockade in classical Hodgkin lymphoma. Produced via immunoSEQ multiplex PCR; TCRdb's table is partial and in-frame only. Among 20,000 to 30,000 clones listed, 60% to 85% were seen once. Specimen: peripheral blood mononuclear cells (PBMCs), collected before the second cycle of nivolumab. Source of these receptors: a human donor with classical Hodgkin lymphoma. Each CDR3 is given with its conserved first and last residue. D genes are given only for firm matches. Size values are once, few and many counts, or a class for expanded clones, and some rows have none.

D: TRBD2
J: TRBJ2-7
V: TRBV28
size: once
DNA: TGTGCCAGCAGTACCCTAGCGGGAGGCCTCTCCTACGAGCAGTACTTC
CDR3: CASSTLAGGLSYEQYF

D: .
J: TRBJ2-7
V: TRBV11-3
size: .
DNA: TGTGCCAGCAGCTTACCCTCGACGGGGGTCTGGGAGCAGTACTTC
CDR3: CASSLPSTGVWEQYF

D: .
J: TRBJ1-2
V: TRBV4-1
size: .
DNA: TGCGCCAGCAGCCAAGGGACAGCCTACTATGGCTACACCTTC
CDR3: CASSQGTAYYGYTF

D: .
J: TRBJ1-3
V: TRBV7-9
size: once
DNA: TGTGCCAGCAGCGACCAGAACAGGGCCGGAAACACCATATATTTT
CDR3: CASSDQNRAGNTIYF

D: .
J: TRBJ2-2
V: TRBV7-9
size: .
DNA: TGTGCCAGCACCTTAGACTACCCGAACACCGGGGAGCTGTTTTTT
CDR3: CASTLDYPNTGELFF

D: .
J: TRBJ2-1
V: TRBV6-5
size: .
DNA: TGTGCCAGCAGTTACGTCGCGCGGGATCGGGAGCAGTTCTTC
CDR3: CASSYVARDREQFF

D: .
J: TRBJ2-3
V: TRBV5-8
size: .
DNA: TGTGCCAGCAGCAATCTATCTAGCGGCACAGATACGCAGTATTTT
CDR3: CASSNLSSGTDTQYF

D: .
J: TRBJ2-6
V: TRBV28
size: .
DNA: TGTGCCAGCAGTGGGGCCCCCTCTGGGGCCAACGTCCTGACTTTC
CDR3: CASSGAPSGANVLTF

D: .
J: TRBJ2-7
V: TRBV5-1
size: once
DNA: TGCGCCAGCAGCTTACTCCCGGTACACGGGGCCTACGAGCAGTACTTC
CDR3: CASSLLPVHGAYEQYF

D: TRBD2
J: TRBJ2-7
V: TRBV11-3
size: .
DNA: TGTGCCAGCAGCCGTAATCTGGGACTACACTCCTACGAGCAGTACTTC
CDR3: CASSRNLGLHSYEQYF

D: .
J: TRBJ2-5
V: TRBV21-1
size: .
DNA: TGTGCCAGCAGCAAAGTTTGGGGGACGAAAGAGACCCAGTACTTC
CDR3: CASSKVWGTKETQYF

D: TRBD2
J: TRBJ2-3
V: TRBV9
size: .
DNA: TGTGCCAGCACCCCAAGCGGGAGGGTTCGCACAGATACGCAGTATTTT
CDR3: CASTPSGRVRTDTQYF

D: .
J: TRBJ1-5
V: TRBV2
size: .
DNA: TGTGCCAGCAGAAGGAGCAATCAGCCCCAACATTTT
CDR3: CASRRSNQPQHF

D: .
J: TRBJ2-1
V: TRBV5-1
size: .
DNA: TGCGCCAGCAGCTTGGACGTGTACAATGAGCAGTTCTTC
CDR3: CASSLDVYNEQFF

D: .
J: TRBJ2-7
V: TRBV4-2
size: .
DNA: TGTGCCAGCAGCCAAGATGCGCGTTACTACGAGCAGTACTTC
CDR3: CASSQDARYYEQYF

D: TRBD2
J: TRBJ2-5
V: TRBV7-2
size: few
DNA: TGTGCCAGCAGCTTCGGGCTAGCGGGAGTAGGGGCCCAGTACTTC
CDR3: CASSFGLAGVGAQYF

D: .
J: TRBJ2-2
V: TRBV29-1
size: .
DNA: TGCAGCGTTGACAGGGGATACACCGGGGAGCTGTTTTTT
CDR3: CSVDRGYTGELFF

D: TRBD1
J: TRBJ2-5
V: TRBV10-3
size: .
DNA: TGTGCCATCAGTGAGGGACAGGGTGAGACCCAGTACTTC
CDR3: CAISEGQGETQYF

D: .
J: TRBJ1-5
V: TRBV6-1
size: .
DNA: TGTGCCAGCAGTGAACAGACGATACAGCCCCAGCATTTT
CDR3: CASSEQTIQPQHF

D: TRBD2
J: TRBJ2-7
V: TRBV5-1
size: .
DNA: TGCGCCAGCAGCTTGCCCGGAGAAAACCGAACAAAAACTAGCGGCTTTTCCTACGAGCAGTACTTC
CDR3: CASSLPGENRTKTSGFSYEQYF

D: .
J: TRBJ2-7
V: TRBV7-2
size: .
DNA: TGTGCCAGCAGCTCGCATCAGGGTGCCGCCGGCAGCGCGCAGTACTTC
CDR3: CASSSHQGAAGSAQYF

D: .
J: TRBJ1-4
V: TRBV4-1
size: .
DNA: TGCGCCAGCAGCCAAGATCCAGGAAGTAATGAAAAACTGTTTTTT
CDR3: CASSQDPGSNEKLFF

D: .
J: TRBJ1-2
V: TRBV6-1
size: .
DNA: TGTGCCAGCAACCAGTATAACTATGGCTACACCTTC
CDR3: CASNQYNYGYTF

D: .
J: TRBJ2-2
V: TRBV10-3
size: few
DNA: TGTGCCATCAGTGAGTCGGGCCCGAACACCGGGGAGCTGTTTTTT
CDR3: CAISESGPNTGELFF

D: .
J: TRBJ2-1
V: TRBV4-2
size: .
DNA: TGTGCCAGCAGCCAAGAAGGCGGGGCCTACAATGAGCAGTTCTTC
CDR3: CASSQEGGAYNEQFF

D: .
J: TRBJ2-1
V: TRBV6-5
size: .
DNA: TGTGCCAGCAAACGGGAGTGGGACAATGAGCAGTTCTTC
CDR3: CASKREWDNEQFF

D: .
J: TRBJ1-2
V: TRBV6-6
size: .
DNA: TGTGCCAGCAGTTACGCAGGGATTAACTATGGCTACACCTTC
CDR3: CASSYAGINYGYTF

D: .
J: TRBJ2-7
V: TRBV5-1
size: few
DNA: TGCGCCAGCAGCTTGGGAGTAGCGGTGACCTACGAGCAGTACTTC
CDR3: CASSLGVAVTYEQYF

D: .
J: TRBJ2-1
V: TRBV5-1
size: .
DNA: TGCGCCAGCAGCTTGGGGGCGATTTCCAATGAGCAGTTCTTC
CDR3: CASSLGAISNEQFF

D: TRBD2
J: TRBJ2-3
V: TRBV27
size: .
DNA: TGTGCCAGCAGTCTTAGCGGGAGGCCAGATACGCAGTATTTT
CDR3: CASSLSGRPDTQYF

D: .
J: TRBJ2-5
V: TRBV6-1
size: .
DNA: TGTGCCAGCAGTGAAGCGGAGGTTCGGAAGACCCAGTACTTC
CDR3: CASSEAEVRKTQYF

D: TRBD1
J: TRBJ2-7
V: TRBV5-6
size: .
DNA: TGTGCCAGCAGCCGGGGACAGTGGATGGAGCAGTACTTC
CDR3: CASSRGQWMEQYF

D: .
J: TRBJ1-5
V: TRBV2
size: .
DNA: TGTGCCAGCAGCGCTGACACTACCAATCAGCCCCAGCATTTT
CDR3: CASSADTTNQPQHF

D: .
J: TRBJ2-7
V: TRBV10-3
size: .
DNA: TGTGCCATCAGTGAGGGCGGGTACGAGCAGTACTTC
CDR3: CAISEGGYEQYF

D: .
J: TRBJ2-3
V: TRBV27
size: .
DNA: TGTGCCAGCAGTCCATCCGCTTGGGGAACCACAGATACGCAGTATTTT
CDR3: CASSPSAWGTTDTQYF

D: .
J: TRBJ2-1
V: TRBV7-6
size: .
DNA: TGTGCCAGCAGCCCAAACAGGGGGGGTCCCTACAATGAGCAGTTCTTC
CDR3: CASSPNRGGPYNEQFF

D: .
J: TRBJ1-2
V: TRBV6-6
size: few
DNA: TGTGCCAGCAGTTACCCCCAGGCCAACTATGGCTACACCTTC
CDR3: CASSYPQANYGYTF

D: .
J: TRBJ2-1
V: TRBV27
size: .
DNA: TGTGCCAGCTGTTCGTGGGGGGCTCATGGTAATGAGCAGTTCTTC
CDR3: CASCSWGAHGNEQFF

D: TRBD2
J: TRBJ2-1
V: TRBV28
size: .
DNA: TGTGCCAGCAGTATGACTAGCGGGAGGGCCCGTTATGAGCAGTTCTTC
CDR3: CASSMTSGRARYEQFF

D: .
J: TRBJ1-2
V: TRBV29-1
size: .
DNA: TGCAGCGTTGTTCGGGGCAGCGGTTATGGCTACACCTTC
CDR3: CSVVRGSGYGYTF

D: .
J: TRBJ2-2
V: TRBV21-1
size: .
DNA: TGTGCCAGCAGCATTTGGCCGTTGGGAGCTACCGGGGAGCTGTTTTTT
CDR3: CASSIWPLGATGELFF

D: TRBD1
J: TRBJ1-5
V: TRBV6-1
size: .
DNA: TGTGCCAGCAGTGATACCACAGGGGCGTACCAGCCCCAGCATTTT
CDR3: CASSDTTGAYQPQHF

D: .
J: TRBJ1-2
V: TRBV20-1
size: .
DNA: TGCAGTCCAGGGGATAACTATGGCTACACCTTC
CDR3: CSPGDNYGYTF

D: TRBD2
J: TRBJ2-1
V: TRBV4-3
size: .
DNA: TGCGCCAGCAGCCAGCGATTTGTACTAGCGGGAGATCTCAATGAGCAGTTCTTC
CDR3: CASSQRFVLAGDLNEQFF

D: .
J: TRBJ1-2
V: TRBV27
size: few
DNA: TGTGCCAGCAGTTTTTATCCTCAGGAAGATGGCTACACCTTC
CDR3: CASSFYPQEDGYTF

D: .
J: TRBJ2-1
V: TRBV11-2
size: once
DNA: TGTGCCAGCAGCTTATACGGGACGTACAATGAGCAGTTCTTC
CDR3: CASSLYGTYNEQFF

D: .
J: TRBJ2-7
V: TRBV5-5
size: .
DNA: TGTGCCAGCAGCTTGGGGACAGCTTCCTACGAGCAGTACTTC
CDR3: CASSLGTASYEQYF

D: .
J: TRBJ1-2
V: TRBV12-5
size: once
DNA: TGTGCTAGTGGACGCACAGGGTGGGTCTATGGCTACACCTTC
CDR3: CASGRTGWVYGYTF

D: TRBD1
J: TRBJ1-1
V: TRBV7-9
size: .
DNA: TGTGCCAGCAGCTTAGACGCGGGACAGGGGAACACTGAAGCTTTCTTT
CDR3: CASSLDAGQGNTEAFF

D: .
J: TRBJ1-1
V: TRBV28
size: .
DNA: TGTGCCAGCAGTTCCAGGGACTTCCGGGCTTTCTTT
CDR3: CASSSRDFRAFF

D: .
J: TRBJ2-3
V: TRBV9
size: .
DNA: TGTGCCAGCAGCGTAGCAGGGGGGGCAGATACGCAGTATTTT
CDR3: CASSVAGGADTQYF

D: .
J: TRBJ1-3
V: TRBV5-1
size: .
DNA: TGCGCCAGCAGCCCGTTGGCAGGAAGTTTGGGGAACACCATATATTTT
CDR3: CASSPLAGSLGNTIYF

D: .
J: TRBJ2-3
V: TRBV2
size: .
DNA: TGTGCCAGCAGTCCCCAGGATGGGGCAGATACGCAGTATTTT
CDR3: CASSPQDGADTQYF

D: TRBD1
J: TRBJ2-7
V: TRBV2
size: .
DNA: TGTGCCAGCAGTACGACAGGGGAATTGGGGGGGCAGTACTTC
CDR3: CASSTTGELGGQYF

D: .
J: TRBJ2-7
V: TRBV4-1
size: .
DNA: TGCGCCAGCAGCCCACTAAACCAAGGGTACGAGCAGTACTTC
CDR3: CASSPLNQGYEQYF

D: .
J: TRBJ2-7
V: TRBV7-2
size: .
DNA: TGTGCCAGCAGCTCCCAGGGGTACGAGCAGTACTTC
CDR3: CASSSQGYEQYF

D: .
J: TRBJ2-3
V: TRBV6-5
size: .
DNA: TGTGCCAGCGGAAGAATTCAAAGCACAGATACGCAGTATTTT
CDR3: CASGRIQSTDTQYF

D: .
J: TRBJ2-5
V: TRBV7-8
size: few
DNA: TGTGCCAGCAGCTTAGGCAGGGTCCAAGAGACCCAGTACTTC
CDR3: CASSLGRVQETQYF

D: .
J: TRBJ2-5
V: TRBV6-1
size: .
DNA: TGTGCCAGCAGTTCCCTTTTTGGACAAGAGACCCAGTACTTC
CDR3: CASSSLFGQETQYF

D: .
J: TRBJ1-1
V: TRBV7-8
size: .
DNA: TGTGCCAGCAGCAACCTTCCAGGGGCGGGGAGCACTGAAGCTTTCTTT
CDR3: CASSNLPGAGSTEAFF